A selection of T cell receptor beta chains follows, all from one sample in a study of shared clonotypes between healthy human individuals. Measured with immunoSEQ multiplex PCR; TCRdb has only the in-frame clones, and not every one. The profile shows approximately 980,000 clones, about 80% of them singletons. Sequenced: memory CD4+ T cells sorted from blood. The receptor source for this set is a young man in good health. Each CDR3 is given with its conserved first and last residue. The D gene is left open where the match is weak. Where a row states a size, it is once, few, many or the class of an expanded clone; other rows omit it.

d_call j_call clone_size v_call cdr3_length cdr3_nt cdr3_aa
- TRBJ2-2 - TRBV19 16 TGTGCCAGTAGTATAGTCCCGCCCCCATACACCGGGGAGCTGTTTTTT CASSIVPPPYTGELFF
- TRBJ1-2 - TRBV4-2 14 TGTGCCAGCAGCCAAGAGTCTGGCGGCTATGGCTACACCTTC CASSQESGGYGYTF
- TRBJ1-6 - TRBV19 18 TGTGCCAGTAGTATGGTCACAGGGATTCCCATCTATAATTCACCCCTCCACTTT CASSMVTGIPIYNSPLHF
- TRBJ1-2 few TRBV7-8 18 TGTGCCAGCAGCCCGTTTAGATCGGACAGTTTGACGAACTATGGCTACACCTTC CASSPFRSDSLTNYGYTF
- TRBJ1-2 - TRBV10-2 13 TGCGCCAGCAGTGACAACTCCTACGGTGGCTACACCTTC CASSDNSYGGYTF
- TRBJ2-5 once TRBV12-5 10 TGTGCTAGTGGTATCGAGACCCAGTACTTC CASGIETQYF
TRBD2 TRBJ2-1 once TRBV4-2 16 TGTGCCAGCAGCCAAGACGGAGCGGGGGGGCGTATTGAGCAGTTCTTC CASSQDGAGGRIEQFF
- TRBJ1-5 - TRBV7-9 14 TGTGCCAGCAGCTTAACGGAGGGCGGTCAGCCCCAGCATTTT CASSLTEGGQPQHF
- TRBJ1-6 - TRBV28 15 TGTGCCAGCAGTTTAGAACGGGGATATAATTCACCCCTCCACTTT CASSLERGYNSPLHF
- TRBJ2-7 - TRBV5-1 14 TGCGCCAGCGGCCAGGGTTCGTCCCCCTACGAGCAGTACTTC CASGQGSSPYEQYF
- TRBJ1-5 - TRBV6-5 15 TGTGCCAGCAGTTACTCGATCAGTAGCAATCAGCCCCAGCATTTT CASSYSISSNQPQHF
- TRBJ1-4 - TRBV19 13 TGTGCCAGTAATGCGGGCAGGGACGAAAAACTGTTTTTT CASNAGRDEKLFF
TRBD2 TRBJ2-3 - TRBV7-8 16 TGTGCCAGCGGCTACTGGGGACTAGCGGCCACAGATACGCAGTATTTT CASGYWGLAATDTQYF
- TRBJ1-3 few TRBV10-3 16 TGTGCCATCAGTGAGTCCACAGGACTCTCTGGAAACACCATATATTTT CAISESTGLSGNTIYF
TRBD1 TRBJ2-5 - TRBV5-1 14 TGCGCCAGCAGGATGGGACAGACCCAAGAGACCCAGTACTTC CASRMGQTQETQYF
- TRBJ2-2 - TRBV11-2 15 TGTGCCAGCAGCCCCGACAGGAGCAATACCGGGGAGCTGTTTTTT CASSPDRSNTGELFF
- TRBJ2-2 - TRBV7-6 14 TGTGCCAGCAGCCCTAACGGGGCCACCGGGGAGCTGTTTTTT CASSPNGATGELFF
TRBD2 TRBJ2-1 - TRBV7-9 16 TGTGCCAGCAGCTCCGATGCTAGCGGGAGAGAGGATGAGCAGTTCTTC CASSSDASGREDEQFF
TRBD1 TRBJ2-3 once TRBV9 15 TGTGCCAGCAGCGTAGTAACAGGGGGCCTAGATACGCAGTATTTT CASSVVTGGLDTQYF
TRBD2 TRBJ2-7 - TRBV30 13 TGTGCCTGGAGTGGGGACTATTCCTACGAGCAGTACTTC CAWSGDYSYEQYF
- TRBJ1-3 - TRBV18 16 TGTGCCAGCTCCATAAACGGGAAGGCGCCTGGAAACACCATATATTTT CASSINGKAPGNTIYF
- TRBJ2-3 once TRBV7-2 12 TGTGCCAGCAGCGCGCGGGCAGATACGCAGTATTTT CASSARADTQYF
- TRBJ2-7 - TRBV7-2 16 TGTGCCAGCAGCCCAGACGACAGGACCTACTCCTACGAGCAGTACTTC CASSPDDRTYSYEQYF
TRBD1 TRBJ2-2 once TRBV5-1 15 TGCGCCAGCAGCTTGGACAGGGGGAACACCGGGGAGCTGTTTTTT CASSLDRGNTGELFF
- TRBJ1-6 few TRBV28 11 TGTGCCAGCAGGGATAATTCACCCCTCCACTTT CASRDNSPLHF
TRBD2 TRBJ2-3 few TRBV6-1 15 TGTGCCAGCAGGCTAGCGGGAGCGGGGACAGATACGCAGTATTTT CASRLAGAGTDTQYF
- TRBJ2-6 once TRBV9 15 TGTGCCAGCAGCGTAGAGGCCTCTGGGGCCAACGTCCTGACTTTC CASSVEASGANVLTF
TRBD1 TRBJ2-3 - TRBV5-1 12 TGCGCCAGCTTTGACAGGGACGATACGCAGTATTTT CASFDRDDTQYF
- TRBJ2-4 - TRBV5-6 15 TGTGCCAGCAGCTCGGCGTCCGTAGCCAAAAACATTCAGTACTTC CASSSASVAKNIQYF
TRBD2 TRBJ2-7 few TRBV7-9 14 TGTGCCAGCAGCCGAGCGGGAGGGACGTACGAGCAGTACTTC CASSRAGGTYEQYF
TRBD2 TRBJ2-4 - TRBV30 15 TGTGCCTCTTCTCCCCAACTAGCGGGAGGGAACATTCAGTACTTC CASSPQLAGGNIQYF
- TRBJ2-4 - TRBV7-9 15 TGTGCCAGCAGCCCTCGGTCTGAAGCCAAAAACATTCAGTACTTC CASSPRSEAKNIQYF
- TRBJ2-3 - TRBV9 15 TGTGCCAGCAGCGTAGATAACAGACTCACAGATACGCAGTATTTT CASSVDNRLTDTQYF
TRBD1 TRBJ1-2 - TRBV7-2 14 TGTGCCAGCTTAGATCAGGGGGCCGGCTATGGCTACACCTTC CASLDQGAGYGYTF
TRBD2 TRBJ2-1 once TRBV13 15 TGTGCCAGCAGCCTGGGACTAGCGGGAGATTTTTGGGGGTTCTTC CASSLGLAGDFWGFF
TRBD1 TRBJ1-6 few TRBV7-9 15 TGTGCCAGCAGCTTAGTGGGACAGAACAATTCACCCCTCCACTTT CASSLVGQNNSPLHF
TRBD1 TRBJ1-1 few TRBV6-1 13 TGTGCCAGCAGGAGGGACAGCAACACTGAAGCTTTCTTT CASRRDSNTEAFF
TRBD1 TRBJ1-2 - TRBV7-6 14 TGTGCCAGCAGCTTAGCGGAAGGGGGCACTGGCTACACCTTC CASSLAEGGTGYTF
- TRBJ2-3 - TRBV30 14 TGTGCCTGGAGTGTTTCGGGGTATGGAGATACGCAGTATTTT CAWSVSGYGDTQYF
- TRBJ1-1 - TRBV5-1 14 TGCGCCAGCAGCCCACAGGCTAGCAGCACTGAAGCTTTCTTT CASSPQASSTEAFF
- TRBJ2-2 once TRBV4-3 14 TGCGCCAGCAGCCAAGCAGCCGGGAGTGGGGAGCTGTTTTTT CASSQAAGSGELFF
- TRBJ1-2 - TRBV28 14 TGTGCCAGCAGTTCCCCCAATCCTAACTATGGCTACACCTTC CASSSPNPNYGYTF
TRBD2 TRBJ2-1 - TRBV2 15 TGTGCCAGCAGTGCACTAGCGGGGGGGAGCAATGAGCAGTTCTTC CASSALAGGSNEQFF
TRBD2 TRBJ2-1 few TRBV9 19 TGTGCCAGCAGCCCCCGGGGGTGGACTAGCGGGAGGGACTACAATGAGCAGTTCTTC CASSPRGWTSGRDYNEQFF